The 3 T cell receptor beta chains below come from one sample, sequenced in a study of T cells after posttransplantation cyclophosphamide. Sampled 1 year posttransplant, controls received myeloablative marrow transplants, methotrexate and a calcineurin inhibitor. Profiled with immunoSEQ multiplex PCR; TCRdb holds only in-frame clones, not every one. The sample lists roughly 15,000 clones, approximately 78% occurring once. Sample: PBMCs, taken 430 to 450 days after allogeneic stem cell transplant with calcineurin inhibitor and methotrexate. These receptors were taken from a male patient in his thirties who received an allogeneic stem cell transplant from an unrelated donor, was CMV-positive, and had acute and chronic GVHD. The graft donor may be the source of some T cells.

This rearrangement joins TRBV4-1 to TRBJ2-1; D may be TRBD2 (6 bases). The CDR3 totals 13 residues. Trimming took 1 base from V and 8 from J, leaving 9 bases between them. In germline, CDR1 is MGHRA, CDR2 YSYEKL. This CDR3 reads CASSQVGGDEQFF. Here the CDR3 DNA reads TGCGCCAGCAGCCAAGTGGGGGGTGATGAGCAGTTCTTC.

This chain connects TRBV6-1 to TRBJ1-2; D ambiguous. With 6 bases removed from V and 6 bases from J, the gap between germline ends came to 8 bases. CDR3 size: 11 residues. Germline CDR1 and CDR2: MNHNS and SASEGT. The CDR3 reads CASSPGHGYTF. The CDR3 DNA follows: TGTGCCAGCAGCCCCGGTCATGGCTACACCTTC.

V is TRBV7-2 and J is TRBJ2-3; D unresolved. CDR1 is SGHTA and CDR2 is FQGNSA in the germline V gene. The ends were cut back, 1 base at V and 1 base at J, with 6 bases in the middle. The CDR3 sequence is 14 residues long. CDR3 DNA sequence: TGTGCCAGCAGCTTAGACCCGGGCACAGATACGCAGTATTTT. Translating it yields CASSLDPGTDTQYF.